This TCR beta chain was observed in a study of T cells in Graves' hyperthyroidism and ophthalmopathy. Study results and caveats: The model predicted ophthalmopathy a median around six months before onset.

This CDR3 has 14 residues. Germline CDR1 SNHLY, CDR2 FYNNEI. V lost 8 bases to trimming and J lost 4 bases, with 16 bases between them. Amplification of TCR beta CDR3 regions used RNA as the template. The HTBI primer set drove a first-round RT-PCR of the TCR CDR3. Via MiXCR, TCRdb re-called the multiplex PCR reads, giving one row per CDR3 protein. The sample holds some 92,000 distinct CDR3 sequences, around 40% seen once. This clonotype has a handful of counts. Its antigen is unknown. Sequenced: peripheral blood or thyroid tissue (not recorded which). The chain carries TRBV2 and TRBJ2-3, with D possibly being TRBD1 (7 bases). This clonotype was sampled from a woman aged 25 to 39 with Graves' hyperthyroidism. As DNA, the CDR3 is TGTGCCAGCGGATACCAGGGGGGCGCAGATACGCAGTATTTT. It specifies CASGYQGGADTQYF.